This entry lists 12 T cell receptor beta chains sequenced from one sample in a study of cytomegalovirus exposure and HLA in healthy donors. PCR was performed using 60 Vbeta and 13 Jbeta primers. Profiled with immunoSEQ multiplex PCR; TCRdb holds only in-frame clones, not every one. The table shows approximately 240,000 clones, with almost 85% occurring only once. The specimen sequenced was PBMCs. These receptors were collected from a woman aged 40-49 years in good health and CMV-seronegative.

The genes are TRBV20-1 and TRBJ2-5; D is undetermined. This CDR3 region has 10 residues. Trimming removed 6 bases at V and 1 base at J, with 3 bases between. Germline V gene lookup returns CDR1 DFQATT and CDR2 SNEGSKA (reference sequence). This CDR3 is CSAIQETQYF. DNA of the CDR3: TGCAGTGCCATCCAAGAGACCCAGTACTTC.

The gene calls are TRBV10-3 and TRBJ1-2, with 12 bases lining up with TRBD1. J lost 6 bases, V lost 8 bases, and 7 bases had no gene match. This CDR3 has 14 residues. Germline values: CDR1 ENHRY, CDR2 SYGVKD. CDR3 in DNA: TGTGCCATCCCCGAAGGGACAGGGGGCGATGGCTACACCTTC. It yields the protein CAIPEGTGGDGYTF.

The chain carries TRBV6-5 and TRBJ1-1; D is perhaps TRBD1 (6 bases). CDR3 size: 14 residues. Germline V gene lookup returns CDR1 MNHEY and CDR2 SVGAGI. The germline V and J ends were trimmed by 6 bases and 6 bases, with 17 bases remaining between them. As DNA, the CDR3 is TGTGCCAGCAGCAAATGGGGGCAGACAGCTGAAGCTTTCTTT. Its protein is CASSKWGQTAEAFF.

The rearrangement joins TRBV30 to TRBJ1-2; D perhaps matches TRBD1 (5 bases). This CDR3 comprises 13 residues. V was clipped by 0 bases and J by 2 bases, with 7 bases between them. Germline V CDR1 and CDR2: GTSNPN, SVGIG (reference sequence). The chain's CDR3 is CAWSVGANYGYTF. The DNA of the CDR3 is TGTGCCTGGAGTGTAGGGGCCAACTATGGCTACACCTTC.

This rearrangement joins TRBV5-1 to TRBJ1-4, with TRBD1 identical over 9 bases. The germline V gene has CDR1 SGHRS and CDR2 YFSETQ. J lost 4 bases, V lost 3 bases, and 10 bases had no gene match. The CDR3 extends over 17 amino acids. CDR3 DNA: TGCGCCAGCAGCTCTTCCGGACAGGGGCCTTTTAATGAAAAACTGTTTTTT. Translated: CASSSSGQGPFNEKLFF.

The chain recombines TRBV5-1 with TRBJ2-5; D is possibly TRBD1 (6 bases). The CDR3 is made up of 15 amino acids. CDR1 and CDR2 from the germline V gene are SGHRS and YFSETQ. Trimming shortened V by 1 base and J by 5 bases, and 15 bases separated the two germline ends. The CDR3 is CASSLTGSAVETQYF. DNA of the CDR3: TGCGCCAGCAGCTTGACAGGGTCAGCCGTGGAGACCCAGTACTTC.

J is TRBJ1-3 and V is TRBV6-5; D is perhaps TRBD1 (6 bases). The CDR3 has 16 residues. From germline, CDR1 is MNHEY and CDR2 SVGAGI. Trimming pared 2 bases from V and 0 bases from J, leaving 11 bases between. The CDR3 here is CASSYRTETSGNTIYF. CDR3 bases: TGTGCCAGCAGTTACCGGACAGAGACCTCTGGAAACACCATATATTTT.

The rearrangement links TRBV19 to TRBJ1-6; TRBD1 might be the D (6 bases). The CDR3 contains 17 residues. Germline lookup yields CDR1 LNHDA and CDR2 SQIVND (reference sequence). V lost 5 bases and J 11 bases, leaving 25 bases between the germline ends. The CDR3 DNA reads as TGTGCCAGTAGTGCCCTGGGGGGGGCAGATACGCCCCCACCCCTCCACTTT. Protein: CASSALGGADTPPPLHF.

The CDR3 nucleotides are TGTGCCAGCAGTTTGGGGGCAGCTCCGTACCAAGAGACCCAGTACTTC. This translates into CASSLGAAPYQETQYF. The chain combines TRBV28 with TRBJ2-5; a weak D match, TRBD1 (6 bases). Per the germline V gene, CDR1 is MDHEN and CDR2 is SYDVKM. Trimming removed 3 bases at V and 0 bases at J, with 14 bases between. The CDR3 totals 16 residues.

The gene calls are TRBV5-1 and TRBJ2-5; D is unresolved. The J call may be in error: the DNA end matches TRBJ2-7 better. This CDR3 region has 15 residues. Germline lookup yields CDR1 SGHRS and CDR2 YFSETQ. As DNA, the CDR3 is TGCGCCAGCAGCTTGGAAGAGACACCTTCCTACGAGCAGTACTTC. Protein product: CASSLEETPSYEQYF.

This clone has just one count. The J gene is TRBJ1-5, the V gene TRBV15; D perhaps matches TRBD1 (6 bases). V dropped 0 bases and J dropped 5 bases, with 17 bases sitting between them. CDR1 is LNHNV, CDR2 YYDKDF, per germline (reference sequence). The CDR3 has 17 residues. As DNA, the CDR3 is TGTGCCACCAGCAGAGATATAGAGGCAGGGGCGGATCAGCCCCAGCATTTT. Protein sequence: CATSRDIEAGADQPQHF.

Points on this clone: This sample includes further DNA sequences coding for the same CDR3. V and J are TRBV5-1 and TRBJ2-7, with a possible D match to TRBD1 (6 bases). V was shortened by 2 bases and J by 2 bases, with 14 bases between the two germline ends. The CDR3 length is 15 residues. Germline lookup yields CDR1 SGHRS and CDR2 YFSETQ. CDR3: CASSLQTGATYEQYF. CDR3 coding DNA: TGCGCCAGCAGCTTACAGACAGGTGCCACCTACGAGCAGTACTTC.